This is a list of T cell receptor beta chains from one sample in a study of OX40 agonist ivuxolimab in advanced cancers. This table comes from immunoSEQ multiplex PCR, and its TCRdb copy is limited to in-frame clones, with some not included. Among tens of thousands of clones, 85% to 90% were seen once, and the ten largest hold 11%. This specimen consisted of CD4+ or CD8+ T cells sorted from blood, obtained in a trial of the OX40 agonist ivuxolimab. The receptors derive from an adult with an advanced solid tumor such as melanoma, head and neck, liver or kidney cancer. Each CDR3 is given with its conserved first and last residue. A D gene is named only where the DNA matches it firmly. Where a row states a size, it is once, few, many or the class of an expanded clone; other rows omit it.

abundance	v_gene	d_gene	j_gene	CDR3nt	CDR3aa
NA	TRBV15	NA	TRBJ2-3	TGTGCCACCAGCACTTTTACAGATACGCAGTATTTT	CATSTFTDTQYF
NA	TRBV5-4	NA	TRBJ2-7	TGTGCCAGCAGCGGCCGTCCTAGCTACGAGCAGTACTTC	CASSGRPSYEQYF
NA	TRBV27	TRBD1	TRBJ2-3	TGTGCCAGCAGTCCTGATACCGGGACAGGGGGCTTATCATCTTCAGATACGCAGTATTTT	CASSPDTGTGGLSSSDTQYF
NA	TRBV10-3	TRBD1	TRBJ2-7	TGTGCCATCAGTGAGCCTGATCCCATACAGGGGTCCTACGAGCAGTACTTC	CAISEPDPIQGSYEQYF
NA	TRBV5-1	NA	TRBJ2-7	TGCGCCAGCAGCTTGTGGGAACGGGGGGAGCAGTACTTC	CASSLWERGEQYF
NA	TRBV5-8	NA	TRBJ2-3	TGTGCCAGCAGCTTGCTAGGTGGAGATACGCAGTATTTT	CASSLLGGDTQYF
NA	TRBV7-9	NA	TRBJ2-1	TGTGCCAGCAGCTCTTACGATGAGCAGTTCTTC	CASSSYDEQFF
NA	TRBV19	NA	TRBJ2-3	TGTGCCAGTAGTCTCGGGACCTTTACCCTCACAGATACGCAGTATTTT	CASSLGTFTLTDTQYF
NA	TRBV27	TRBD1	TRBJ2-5	TGTGCCAGCCGCCCGGGACAGGGTGAGACCCAGTACTTC	CASRPGQGETQYF
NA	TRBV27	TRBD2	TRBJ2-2	TGTGCCAGCAGTTTTGGACTAGCGGGCTGGGGGACGAACACCGGGGAGCTGTTTTTT	CASSFGLAGWGTNTGELFF
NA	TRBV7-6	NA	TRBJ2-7	TGTGCCAGCAGCTTAAAAGATAGCTCCTACGAGCAGTACTTC	CASSLKDSSYEQYF
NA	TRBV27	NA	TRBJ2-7	TGTGCCAGCAGACGGCGCCTGACCTACGAGCAGTACTTC	CASRRRLTYEQYF
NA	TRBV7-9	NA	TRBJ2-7	TGTGCCAGCAGCGAGGAGAAATACGAGCAGTACTTC	CASSEEKYEQYF
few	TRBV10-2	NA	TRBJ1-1	TGCGCCAGTAATCCAGGGGCGGGGTGGGACACTGAAGCTTTCTTT	CASNPGAGWDTEAFF
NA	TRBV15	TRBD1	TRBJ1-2	TGTGCCACCAGCTCCACTGGGACAGGGGGTGGCTACACCTTC	CATSSTGTGGGYTF
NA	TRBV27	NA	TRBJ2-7	TGTGCCAGCAGAAGGGACTCGGGCGAGCAGTACTTC	CASRRDSGEQYF
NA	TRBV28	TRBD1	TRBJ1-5	TGTGCCAGCAGGGAAACATTGAGGACAGGTCTAAATCAGCCCCAGCATTTT	CASRETLRTGLNQPQHF
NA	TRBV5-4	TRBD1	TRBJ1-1	TGTGCCAGCACCGGGACAGGGGGACGGAACACTGAAGCTTTCTTT	CASTGTGGRNTEAFF
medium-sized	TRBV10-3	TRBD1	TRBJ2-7	TGTGCCATCAGTGAGCCCGGACAGGGGGGCGAGCAGTACTTC	CAISEPGQGGEQYF
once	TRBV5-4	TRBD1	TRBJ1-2	TGTGCCAGCAGCTCCCCGGGACAGGAAATCTATGGCTACACCTTC	CASSSPGQEIYGYTF
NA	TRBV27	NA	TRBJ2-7	TGTGCCAGCAGCCACGGGGCAGCCGGTTACGCGCAGTACTTC	CASSHGAAGYAQYF
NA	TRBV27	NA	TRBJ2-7	TGTGCCAGCAGTTTAGGGGGGATCTCCTACGAGCAGTACTTC	CASSLGGISYEQYF
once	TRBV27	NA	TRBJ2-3	TGTGCCAGCAGTTTATTTGGGGACGGGGCAGATACGCAGTATTTT	CASSLFGDGADTQYF
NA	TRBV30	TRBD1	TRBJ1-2	TGTGCCTGGAGTACAGGGGGGCTTTACTATGGCTACACCTTC	CAWSTGGLYYGYTF
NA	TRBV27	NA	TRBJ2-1	TGTGCCAGCAGTGACAGGACAGTCAATGAGCAGTTCTTC	CASSDRTVNEQFF
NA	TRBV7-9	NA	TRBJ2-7	TGTGCCAGCAGCTTATTACTGGGGTTCGAGGAGCAGTACTTC	CASSLLLGFEEQYF
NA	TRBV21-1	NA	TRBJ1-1	TGTGCCAGCAGTGCTAATGACAGGGTCACTGAAGCTTTCTTT	CASSANDRVTEAFF
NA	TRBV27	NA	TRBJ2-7	TGTGCCAGCAGTTTATCCGCGGGACAAACCAACGAGCAGTACTTC	CASSLSAGQTNEQYF
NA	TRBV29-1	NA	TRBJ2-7	TGCAGCGTTGGGGACGGCTATTACGAGCAGTACTTC	CSVGDGYYEQYF